A selection of T cell receptor beta chains follows, all from one sample in a study of radiotherapy plus CTLA-4 blockade in lung cancer. Using immunoSEQ multiplex PCR, the repertoire was profiled, and TCRdb retains in-frame clones only, with some absent. The profile shows 80,000 to 100,000 clones, 65% to 80% of them singletons. The sample here was peripheral blood, taken from a patient treated with radiotherapy plus ipilimumab. The receptors originated from a human donor with non-small cell lung cancer who had a partial response to radiotherapy plus ipilimumab. Some clones in this sample may be carry-over from other donors' samples. The CDR3 runs from the conserved cysteine through the conserved F or W. A D gene is named only where the DNA matches it firmly. Size values are once, few and many counts, or a class for expanded clones, and some rows have none.

clone_size: .
d_call: TRBD1
v_call: TRBV25-1
j_call: TRBJ1-2
cdr3_nt: TGTGCCAGCAGTACCGATGGAGGACAGGGGATCGATGGCTACACCTTC
cdr3_aa: CASSTDGGQGIDGYTF

clone_size: .
d_call: .
v_call: TRBV16
j_call: TRBJ1-5
cdr3_nt: TGTGCCAGCAGCCAAAACGGGGGGAATCAGCCCCAGCATTTT
cdr3_aa: CASSQNGGNQPQHF

clone_size: once
d_call: TRBD1
v_call: TRBV5-1
j_call: TRBJ1-3
cdr3_nt: TGCGCCAGCAGTCCCGGGACAGGGGCTGGAAACACCATATATTTT
cdr3_aa: CASSPGTGAGNTIYF

clone_size: .
d_call: TRBD2
v_call: TRBV11-2
j_call: TRBJ2-1
cdr3_nt: TGTGCCAGCAGCCTCCCCAGCGGGAGGCCCTACAATGAGCAGTTCTTC
cdr3_aa: CASSLPSGRPYNEQFF

clone_size: .
d_call: TRBD1
v_call: TRBV10-1
j_call: TRBJ2-7
cdr3_nt: TGCGCCAGCGGAGTGACGGCGGACAGGGGTGGATGCGAGCAGTACTTC
cdr3_aa: CASGVTADRGGCEQYF

clone_size: few
d_call: .
v_call: TRBV28
j_call: TRBJ1-1
cdr3_nt: TGTGCCAGCAGTTTGACAGGTGGATACACTGAAGCTTTCTTT
cdr3_aa: CASSLTGGYTEAFF

clone_size: .
d_call: TRBD2
v_call: TRBV4-2
j_call: TRBJ2-3
cdr3_nt: TGTGCCAGCAGCCAAGATCTTAGCGGGCCTAGCACAGATACGCAGTATTTT
cdr3_aa: CASSQDLSGPSTDTQYF

clone_size: .
d_call: .
v_call: TRBV19
j_call: TRBJ2-7
cdr3_nt: TGTGCCAGTAGTATAGGGTCCAGTTCCTACGAGCAGTACTTC
cdr3_aa: CASSIGSSSYEQYF

clone_size: .
d_call: TRBD2
v_call: TRBV6-5
j_call: TRBJ2-5
cdr3_nt: TGTGCCAGCGGTCAGGAAGCGGGGTATGAGACCCAGTACTTC
cdr3_aa: CASGQEAGYETQYF

clone_size: .
d_call: TRBD1
v_call: TRBV28
j_call: TRBJ1-4
cdr3_nt: TGTGCCAGCAGTACCCCGGGACAGGGCGCTGAAAAACTGTTTTTT
cdr3_aa: CASSTPGQGAEKLFF

clone_size: .
d_call: .
v_call: TRBV2
j_call: TRBJ2-2
cdr3_nt: TGTGCCAGCAGTGAGCAAAGGGGAACCGGGGAGCTGTTTTTT
cdr3_aa: CASSEQRGTGELFF

clone_size: once
d_call: TRBD1
v_call: TRBV19
j_call: TRBJ2-5
cdr3_nt: TGTGCCAGTAGTATTAACAGGGGTGAGACCCAGTACTTC
cdr3_aa: CASSINRGETQYF

clone_size: .
d_call: .
v_call: TRBV19
j_call: TRBJ2-5
cdr3_nt: TGTGCCAGTAGTATTAACTCGCCGCCCAAAGAGACCCAGTACTTC
cdr3_aa: CASSINSPPKETQYF

clone_size: .
d_call: .
v_call: TRBV2
j_call: TRBJ2-3
cdr3_nt: TGTGCCAGCAGTATAGAGGCGGCGCGGGGCACAGATACGCAGTATTTT
cdr3_aa: CASSIEAARGTDTQYF

clone_size: once
d_call: .
v_call: TRBV5-1
j_call: TRBJ2-2
cdr3_nt: TGCGCCAGCAGCTTACAGCTCACCGGGGAGCTGTTTTTT
cdr3_aa: CASSLQLTGELFF

clone_size: .
d_call: .
v_call: TRBV18
j_call: TRBJ2-5
cdr3_nt: TGTGCCAGCTCACCGATGAGGACCCAGTACTTC
cdr3_aa: CASSPMRTQYF

clone_size: .
d_call: TRBD2
v_call: TRBV5-4
j_call: TRBJ2-1
cdr3_nt: TGTGCCAGCAGCGAGGGACTAGCGGGGGACAATGAGCAGTTCTTC
cdr3_aa: CASSEGLAGDNEQFF

clone_size: .
d_call: TRBD1
v_call: TRBV4-1
j_call: TRBJ1-5
cdr3_nt: TGCGCCAGCAGCCAAGATGACAGGGGCGATCAGCCCCAGCATTTT
cdr3_aa: CASSQDDRGDQPQHF

clone_size: few
d_call: .
v_call: TRBV5-6
j_call: TRBJ2-1
cdr3_nt: TGTGCCAGCAGCTTGGGAGGGAGTCCTTACAATGAGCAGTTCTTC
cdr3_aa: CASSLGGSPYNEQFF

clone_size: .
d_call: .
v_call: TRBV7-6
j_call: TRBJ1-5
cdr3_nt: TGTGCCAGCAGCCCCTGGTGGCCATGCCTCAATCAGCCCCAGCATTTT
cdr3_aa: CASSPWWPCLNQPQHF

clone_size: .
d_call: TRBD1
v_call: TRBV19
j_call: TRBJ1-5
cdr3_nt: TGTGCCAGTAGTACCGAGGGGGCAGGGCGGTTCCAGCCCCAGCATTTT
cdr3_aa: CASSTEGAGRFQPQHF

clone_size: few
d_call: .
v_call: TRBV28
j_call: TRBJ1-2
cdr3_nt: TGTGCCAGCAGTTTACTGACTTATGGCTACACCTTC
cdr3_aa: CASSLLTYGYTF

clone_size: once
d_call: TRBD1
v_call: TRBV4-1
j_call: TRBJ2-7
cdr3_nt: TGCGCCAGCAGCCAAGAAATCGGGACAGCCCACTCCTACGAGCAGTACTTC
cdr3_aa: CASSQEIGTAHSYEQYF

clone_size: .
d_call: TRBD2
v_call: TRBV27
j_call: TRBJ2-1
cdr3_nt: TGTGCCAGCAGTTCGCTAGCGGGGGGATACAATGAGCAGTTCTTC
cdr3_aa: CASSSLAGGYNEQFF

clone_size: .
d_call: .
v_call: TRBV18
j_call: TRBJ2-3
cdr3_nt: TGTGCCAGCTCACCACCCGCAGGGCCAGATACGCAGTATTTT
cdr3_aa: CASSPPAGPDTQYF

clone_size: .
d_call: .
v_call: TRBV11-2
j_call: TRBJ2-2
cdr3_nt: TGTGCCAGCAGCTTAAAACAGAACACCGGGGAGCTGTTTTTT
cdr3_aa: CASSLKQNTGELFF

clone_size: .
d_call: TRBD1
v_call: TRBV11-2
j_call: TRBJ2-4
cdr3_nt: TGTGCCAGCAGCTGGGACAGGGGGGACATTCAGTACTTC
cdr3_aa: CASSWDRGDIQYF

clone_size: .
d_call: TRBD1
v_call: TRBV7-2
j_call: TRBJ1-6
cdr3_nt: TGTGCCAGCAGCTCGGGGACAGGGGAGGGTTCACCCCTCCACTTT
cdr3_aa: CASSSGTGEGSPLHF

clone_size: once
d_call: TRBD1
v_call: TRBV4-2
j_call: TRBJ2-7
cdr3_nt: TGTGCCAGCAGACACTATGGACAGGGGTTGGAAGAGCAGTACTTC
cdr3_aa: CASRHYGQGLEEQYF

clone_size: .
d_call: TRBD1
v_call: TRBV7-2
j_call: TRBJ1-2
cdr3_nt: TGTGCCAGCAGCCCAGTGGGACAGGGGGCCTATGGCTACACCTTC
cdr3_aa: CASSPVGQGAYGYTF

clone_size: .
d_call: TRBD2
v_call: TRBV28
j_call: TRBJ2-1
cdr3_nt: TGTGCCAGCACCCCCTTAGGAGCGGGAGTCCCCAATGAGCAGTTCTTC
cdr3_aa: CASTPLGAGVPNEQFF

clone_size: .
d_call: TRBD1
v_call: TRBV7-2
j_call: TRBJ1-2
cdr3_nt: TGTGCCAGCAGCAAGGACAGGGTTGGCTACACCTTC
cdr3_aa: CASSKDRVGYTF

clone_size: few
d_call: TRBD2
v_call: TRBV7-2
j_call: TRBJ2-7
cdr3_nt: TGTGCCAGCAGCTTAGCGGGAGTGCGGGGGGGATACTACGAGCAGTACTTC
cdr3_aa: CASSLAGVRGGYYEQYF

clone_size: .
d_call: TRBD2
v_call: TRBV15
j_call: TRBJ2-1
cdr3_nt: TGTGCCACCAGGGGGACTAGCGGGAGGTCGCATGAGCAGTTCTTC
cdr3_aa: CATRGTSGRSHEQFF

clone_size: .
d_call: TRBD1
v_call: TRBV7-8
j_call: TRBJ1-2
cdr3_nt: TGTGCCAGCAGCTTAGCGTACGACAGACAGGGGACATATGGCTACACCTTC
cdr3_aa: CASSLAYDRQGTYGYTF

clone_size: .
d_call: .
v_call: TRBV19
j_call: TRBJ1-4
cdr3_nt: TGTGCCAGTAGGGGGCTCGGCCCAACTAATGAAAAACTGTTTTTT
cdr3_aa: CASRGLGPTNEKLFF

clone_size: once
d_call: .
v_call: TRBV30
j_call: TRBJ2-6
cdr3_nt: TGTGCCTGGAGAAGAGGGAGGACCCGGCCTGGGGCCAACGTCCTGACTTTC
cdr3_aa: CAWRRGRTRPGANVLTF

clone_size: .
d_call: TRBD1
v_call: TRBV29-1
j_call: TRBJ1-1
cdr3_nt: TGCAGCACCCGGACAGGGGGGGACACTGAAGCTTTCTTT
cdr3_aa: CSTRTGGDTEAFF

clone_size: .
d_call: .
v_call: TRBV28
j_call: TRBJ1-5
cdr3_nt: TGTGCCAGCAGTTCGCCCCAGGGGATAAAAGGTCAGCCCCAGCATTTT
cdr3_aa: CASSSPQGIKGQPQHF

clone_size: .
d_call: .
v_call: TRBV30
j_call: TRBJ1-4
cdr3_nt: TGTGCCTGGAGATTAAAAGGGGGACCTAATGAAAAACTGTTTTTT
cdr3_aa: CAWRLKGGPNEKLFF

clone_size: once
d_call: TRBD1
v_call: TRBV29-1
j_call: TRBJ2-7
cdr3_nt: TGCAGCGTTGATGGGGTAGGACAGGGATTAGAGCAGTACTTC
cdr3_aa: CSVDGVGQGLEQYF

clone_size: .
d_call: .
v_call: TRBV5-1
j_call: TRBJ2-3
cdr3_nt: TGCGCCAGCAGCTTGGAGGGGTATGAACCCCCAGATACGCAGTATTTT
cdr3_aa: CASSLEGYEPPDTQYF

clone_size: .
d_call: TRBD2
v_call: TRBV9
j_call: TRBJ2-2
cdr3_nt: TGTGCCAGCAGCGTAGCTCTAGCGGGGTACACCGGGGAGCTGTTTTTT
cdr3_aa: CASSVALAGYTGELFF

clone_size: .
d_call: .
v_call: TRBV2
j_call: TRBJ1-2
cdr3_nt: TGTGCCAGCAGTGAACTCGTGGCTAGCGTCTATGGCTACACCTTC
cdr3_aa: CASSELVASVYGYTF

clone_size: .
d_call: TRBD1
v_call: TRBV5-1
j_call: TRBJ1-2
cdr3_nt: TGCGCCAGCAGCTTGAATCGCCCGGGACAGGGGGCAGGCGACTATGGCTACACCTTC
cdr3_aa: CASSLNRPGQGAGDYGYTF

clone_size: .
d_call: .
v_call: TRBV6-6
j_call: TRBJ2-7
cdr3_nt: TGTGCCAGCACACGGGGTCCAGGAGTCTACGAGCAGTACTTC
cdr3_aa: CASTRGPGVYEQYF

clone_size: .
d_call: .
v_call: TRBV1
j_call: TRBJ2-4
cdr3_nt: TGCACCAGCAGCCAAGGGCGGGAGGGGGTCAAAAACATTCAGTACTTC
cdr3_aa: CTSSQGREGVKNIQYF